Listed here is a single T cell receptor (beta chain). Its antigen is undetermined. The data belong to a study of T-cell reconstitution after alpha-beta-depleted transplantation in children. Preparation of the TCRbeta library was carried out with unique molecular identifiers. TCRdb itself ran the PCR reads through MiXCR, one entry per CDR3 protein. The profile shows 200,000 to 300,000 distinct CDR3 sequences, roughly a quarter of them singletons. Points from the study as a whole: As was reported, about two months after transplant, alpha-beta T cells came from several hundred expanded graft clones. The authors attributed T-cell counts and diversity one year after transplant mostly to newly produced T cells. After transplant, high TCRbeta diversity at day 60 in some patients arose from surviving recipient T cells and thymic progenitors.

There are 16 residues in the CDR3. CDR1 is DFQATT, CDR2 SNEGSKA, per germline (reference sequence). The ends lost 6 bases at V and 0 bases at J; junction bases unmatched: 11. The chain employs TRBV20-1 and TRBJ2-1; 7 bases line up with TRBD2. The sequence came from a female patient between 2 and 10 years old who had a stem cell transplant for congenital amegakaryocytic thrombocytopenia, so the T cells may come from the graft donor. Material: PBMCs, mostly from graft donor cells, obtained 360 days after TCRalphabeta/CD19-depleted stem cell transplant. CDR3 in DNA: TGCAGTGCCAGATTTACTAGCGTCGGCTCCTACAATGAGCAGTTCTTC. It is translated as CSARFTSVGSYNEQFF.